This T cell receptor (beta chain) was identified in a study of cytomegalovirus exposure and HLA in healthy donors (dated by TCRdb to the late 2010s). Regarding the complete study: In an earlier analysis of some 610 of the donors, about 270 Gb of sequence data and 90 million to 130 million unique TCR beta sequences from about 190 million T cells were reported. Approximately 310 gigabases of sequencing data and 70 million to 100 million unique TCR sequences made up an early release that covered approximately 650 HLA-typed donors. Of the roughly 400 genotyped donors, 81% were placed in the genetic ancestry cluster associated with self-reported Caucasian donors. The aim of the study was to test whether cataloging public T cell receptors could identify signatures of past pathogen exposure. The T cell repertoires of 550 to 850 subjects were profiled by immunosequencing and related to cytomegalovirus serostatus. In addition to the first cohort of 666 subjects, a separate validation cohort of around 110 different subjects was used. To predict cytomegalovirus infection status, the study combined high-throughput TCR immunosequencing, statistical association of individual TCRs with disease status, and machine learning. A later analysis re-examined previously published TCR beta repertoires from 610 or so donors and added high-resolution HLA genotyping to investigate patterns of TCR occurrence. Rather than drawing on any new phenotypic data, the later analysis identified candidate immune exposures from TCR beta sequences and the way those sequences occurred across donors. An earlier analysis of several hundred of the donors applied high-throughput TCR beta sequencing to assess whether each TCR beta V gene segment acted as functional or pseudogenic. Alongside the repertoire data, information on donor age, sex, ethnicity and CMV serostatus was compiled. In a later genetic analysis, genome-wide SNP genotypes for about three fifths of the 666 donors were used, and that subset was treated as a discovery cohort. All discovery cohort repertoires had been generated on a single sequencing platform. HLA typing covered class I and class II loci at four-digit resolution. The number of donors typed differed by locus, with roughly 629-640 for A, B, C, DRB1 and DQB1, more than 500 for DQA1, some 570 for DPA1, and about 450 for DPB1. Several DR-DQ haplotypes were handled as single units for association and clustering because linkage in the cohort was strong. On average, 235,054 unique TCR beta nucleotide sequences were sequenced per donor among 398 genotyped donors of the cohort, with 15% to 20% of those sequences being non-productive. The paper as a whole reports these results and caveats: Three of the identified cytomegalovirus-associated TCR beta chains were confirmed in vitro to be specific for cytomegalovirus antigens. A later analysis found that most CMV-associated TCR beta chains appeared HLA-restricted, with HLA associations seemingly driven largely by CMV exposure. While some public TCRs were present in many individuals, most TCR sequences turned up only very rarely across donors. In a later analysis, HLA-associated TCR beta chains showed more clonal expansion and lower generation probabilities than non-associated chains that were equally common. A cluster of highly shared sequence variants was judged likely to be a technical artifact of the sequencing pipeline. The 87-base-pair reads could not distinguish some IMGT-functional V segments, including TRBV6-2 and TRBV6-3, so those segments were excluded. Compared with the roughly 700-donor mean, donors in an Asian-associated ancestry cluster had fewer N-insertions in productive TCRs, according to a later genetic analysis. Strong co-occurrence of HLA alleles, especially DR and DQ, made assigning TCR associations to individual alleles difficult. Because HLA typing was unavailable for some donors at each locus, only the typed subset was used in association tests. Correlated functional status among segregating V segments might reflect linkage disequilibrium, but an unknown experimental factor could not be ruled out. The authors suggested that the approach could potentially be extended to other disease states and immunological phenotypes. The classifier was reported to diagnose cytomegalovirus status with high specificity and sensitivity in both the original cohort and the validation cohort. A further reported finding was that TCR beta sequences accurately predicted the HLA-A and HLA-B alleles for most subjects in the first cohort. In a later genetic analysis, a missense DCLRE1C variant was associated with V-gene and J-gene trimming of TCR beta chains, and the association was replicated in an independent cohort. For the cohort, immune exposure information was limited to CMV serostatus. A later analysis found that TCR association rates varied across HLA loci, with DRB1 alleles showing the most associated TCRs and HLA-C alleles the fewest. Broadly in line with IMGT annotations, most TCR beta V segments showed up in productive rearrangements about 90% or about 30% of the time in an earlier analysis of 450 to 750 of the donors. Because counts were too low, about 18 rarely observed V segments, including chromosome 9 orphons, were left out of the earlier analysis of 500 to 650 of the donors. Only TCR beta chains were sequenced in this cohort, and the absence of alpha or paired-chain data limited detectable features. Several of the top co-occurrence clusters appeared to be linked to parvovirus B19, influenza, CMV and Epstein-Barr virus, according to a later analysis. In a later analysis, some 17,000 TCR beta sequences were associated with specific HLA alleles at a false discovery rate of 0.05. In the study, some 160 TCR beta chains were listed as associated with cytomegalovirus. The presence/absence analyses assumed that sequencing depth was roughly uniform across donors, and that assumption may not be true.

Receptors were amplified or captured by the immunoSEQ multiplex PCR assay. The multiplex PCR relied on a mix of 60 forward primers for TCR Vbeta segments and 13 reverse primers for TCR Jbeta segments. The CDR3 region of rearranged TCR beta genes was amplified from genomic DNA by a multiplex PCR assay. The Illumina HiSeq System was used to sequence the amplified TCR beta libraries as 87-base-pair reads. Concerning the study's data processing: In a later analysis, approximately 74 million unique TCR beta chains were counted across the roughly 610 repertoires, and roughly 11 million of these chains were shared by at least two donors. Raw reads were error-corrected and collapsed into unique sequences with a nearest-neighbor algorithm that merged closely related sequences to remove PCR and sequencing errors. CDR3 sequences were aligned to IMGT reference sequences to assign V, D and J gene segments. For a sequence to be retained, a match of at least six nucleotides was required to both a V gene segment and a J gene segment. A rearrangement counted as productive if the CDR3 had no stop codons and remained in frame with V and J, and every other rearrangement counted as non-productive. Following IMGT convention, CDR3 was defined as the stretch from the second conserved V-encoded cysteine up to the conserved J-encoded phenylalanine. Sequences without an unambiguous match to a single V gene segment were excluded from the earlier analysis of about 630 of the donors. An earlier analysis of 450 to 650 of the donors called V segments functional above 56.7% productive rearrangements and segregating when the between-donor standard deviation exceeded 5%. A statistical classification framework was built for diagnosing cytomegalovirus status from the catalog of TCR beta chain sequences. In a later analysis, V and J genes were assigned by comparing TCR nucleotide sequences against IMGT/GENE-DB human TR gene sequences. In a later analysis, CDR3 sequences and most-parsimonious VDJ recombination scenarios were assigned using the TCRdist pipeline. In a later analysis, each TCR beta chain was defined by its CDR3 amino acid sequence together with its V-gene family, and reads without a unique V-gene family were excluded. A later analysis removed 592 highly shared, low-generation-probability nucleotide sequences to deal with suspected cross-contamination and a sequencing artifact. In a later analysis, a clonal expansion index was calculated for each public chain from normalized within-repertoire ranks of inferred template counts. In a later analysis, generation probabilities were computed using a VDJ recombination model fitted to out-of-frame rearrangements, and the results were checked against IGoR. In a later analysis, TCR-TCR, TCR-HLA and TCR-CMV co-occurrence was scored with hypergeometric tests, and a repertoire-size bias correction was applied to TCR pairs. To estimate false discovery rates, a later analysis permuted the HLA or CMV assignments 20 times. In a later analysis, co-occurring TCRs were grouped with DBSCAN, and TCRdist sequence similarity was added when clustering was performed within HLA-allele-positive subsets. Repertoires with fewer than 30,000 or more than 120,000 public chains, plus five repertoires with anomalous nucleotide sharing, were excluded from co-occurrence clustering. This is the immuneACCESS table as TCRdb keeps it, with only in-frame sequences that have V and J called. A part of the clones is gone; compared with another copy, unresolved V genes explain less than half, and the rest is unexplained. That table gives V, J and clone size, and the DNA gave D and trimming. In this sample the table shows under 120,000 clones, 55% to 65% of which occur a single time. 3.8% of the sample rests with the top ten.

V sheds 5 bases and J sheds 1 base, leaving 17 bases between their ends. Reading the germline V gene (reference sequence) gives CDR1 SEHNR and CDR2 FQNEAQ. The CDR3 measures 16 amino acids from cysteine to phenylalanine. The kept DNA is CDR3 alone, 48 bases in frame from the first base. Remarks on this clone: This receptor's antigen is unknown. One base away there is no much larger clone; base qualities are not given.

In total, just over 650 healthy bone marrow donors made up the cohort. At the time of sampling, every cohort member was nominally healthy, though immune exposures that went unrecorded were likely present. The donor was CMV seropositive and was included in the group of 250 to 350 seropositive cohort members. Each donor provided a peripheral blood sample, and peripheral blood mononuclear cells were used for TCR beta sequencing. The Qiagen DNeasy Blood Extraction Kit was used to extract genomic DNA from the blood cell samples. Sequencing was carried out using PBMCs. The V and J segments used are TRBV7-9 and TRBJ2-5, with TRBD1 as a weak D call on 5 bases. This sequence originates from a man aged 25-45 years in good health and CMV-seropositive. The DNA is as follows: TGTGCCAGCAGCCGTAACCCCTCAGGGTCCCAAGAGACCCAGTACTTC. Translation gives CASSRNPSGSQETQYF.